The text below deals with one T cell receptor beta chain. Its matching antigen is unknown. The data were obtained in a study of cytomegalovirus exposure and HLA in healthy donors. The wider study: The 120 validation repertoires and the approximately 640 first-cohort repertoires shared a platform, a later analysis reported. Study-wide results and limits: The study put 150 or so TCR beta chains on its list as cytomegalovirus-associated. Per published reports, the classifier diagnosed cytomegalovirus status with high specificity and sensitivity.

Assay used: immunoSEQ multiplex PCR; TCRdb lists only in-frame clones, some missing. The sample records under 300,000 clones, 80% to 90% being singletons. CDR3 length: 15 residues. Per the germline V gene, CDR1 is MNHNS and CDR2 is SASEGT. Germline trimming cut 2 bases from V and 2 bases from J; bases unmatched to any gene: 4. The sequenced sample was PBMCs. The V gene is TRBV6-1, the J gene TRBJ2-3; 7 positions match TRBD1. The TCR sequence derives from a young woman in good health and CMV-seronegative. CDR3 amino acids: CASSETTGTTDTQYF. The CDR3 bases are TGTGCCAGCAGTGAAACGACAGGGACCACAGATACGCAGTATTTT.